This paragraph reports one T cell receptor (beta chain). Its antigen is currently unknown. Profiled with immunoSEQ multiplex PCR; TCRdb holds only in-frame clones, not every one. This sample has tens of thousands of clones, with more than 65% found just once. The sample comes from a study of Ad26.COV2.S vaccination and SARS-CoV-2 variants. Study-wide results and limits: Substantial breadth was reported for post-vaccination spike-specific CD8+ and CD4+ T cells. Vaccinees showed greater spike-specific TCR breadth than placebo recipients.

The TCR was taken from a human donor who had recovered from COVID-19. Here the sequenced sample was peripheral blood, taken after recovery from COVID-19.

The CDR3 nucleotides read TGTGCCAGCAGTTCGCAGGGGAGGCGTGAAAAACTGTTTTTT. Translation: CASSSQGRREKLFF. The V gene is TRBV28, the J gene TRBJ1-4; tentatively, D is TRBD1 (6 bases). The CDR3 covers 14 residues. Germline V gives CDR1 MDHEN, CDR2 SYDVKM. The V end lost 4 bases, the J end lost 7 bases, and 13 bases lay between the germline ends.